These 10 T cell receptor beta chains were all obtained from the same sample, sequenced in a study of blood T cell repertoires in COVID-19. Produced via immunoSEQ multiplex PCR; TCRdb's table is partial and in-frame only. The data hold 470,000 or so clones, with approximately 90% observed a single time. Source material: peripheral blood. Receptor source: a woman aged 25 to 39 with acute or convalescent COVID-19.

The chain links TRBV10-2 to TRBJ2-1; 9 nucleotides match TRBD2. CDR3 length: 15 residues. The J segment lost 6 bases and the V segment lost 7 bases, leaving 10 bases of the junction unmatched. Germline-derived CDR1 and CDR2 are WSHSY and SAAADI. CDR3 sequence: CASITGGGGANEQFF. Written as DNA, the CDR3 is TGCGCCAGCATAACGGGGGGCGGGGGGGCCAATGAGCAGTTCTTC.

The chain recombines TRBV30 with TRBJ2-7, with 7 bases aligning to TRBD1. Germline CDR1 GTSNPN, CDR2 SVGIG (reference sequence). The trim removed 1 base at V and 2 bases at J, leaving 2 bases unmatched. The length of the CDR3 is 13 residues. This CDR3 reads CAWSATGAYEQYF. CDR3 DNA sequence: TGTGCCTGGAGTGCAACAGGGGCCTACGAGCAGTACTTC. Drawing the rest from reference TRBV30 and TRBJ2-7, the complete variable domain is SQTIHQWPATLVQPVGSPLSLECTVEGTSNPNLYWYRQAAGRGLQLLFYSVGIGQISSEVPQNLSASRPQDRQFILSSKKLLLSDSGFYLCAWSATGAYEQYFGPGTRLTVT.

This rearrangement joins TRBV2 to TRBJ2-1, with TRBD2 matching over 15 bases. The CDR3 has 15 residues. Trimming at V came to 6 bases and at J to 9 bases, leaving 6 bases not matched to a gene. CDR1 is SNHLY and CDR2 is FYNNEI in the germline V gene. CDR3 residues: CASSRTSGGVSEQFF. The CDR3 coding sequence is TGTGCCAGCAGCCGGACTAGCGGGGGGGTGTCTGAGCAGTTCTTC.

The V call is TRBV7-3, the J call TRBJ2-7; 8 bases map to TRBD1. Unmatched junction bases numbered 11, after V lost 5 bases and J lost 5 bases. The CDR3 runs 15 residues. Germline V lookup: CDR1 SGHTA, CDR2 FQGTGA. CDR3 amino acids: CASSNYGQGIDEQYF. The DNA of the CDR3 is TGTGCCAGCAGCAATTATGGACAGGGCATTGACGAGCAGTACTTC.

The CDR3 loop is CASSVAHDRVTGANVLTF. CDR3 bases: TGTGCCAGCAGCGTAGCCCACGACAGGGTCACTGGGGCCAACGTCCTGACTTTC. The J gene is TRBJ2-6, the V gene TRBV9; TRBD1 agrees at 7 bases. This CDR3 has 18 amino acids. V lost 0 bases to trimming and J lost 2 bases; unmatched junction nucleotides: 8. CDR1 and CDR2 (germline): SGDLS, YYNGEE.

The V call is TRBV2, the J call TRBJ1-5; 8 bases agree with TRBD1. From germline, CDR1 is SNHLY and CDR2 FYNNEI. The CDR3 contains 15 residues. Trimming at V came to 7 bases and at J to 3 bases, leaving 8 bases not matched to a gene. CDR3 loop: CASTPDRAPNQPQHF. The CDR3 bases are TGTGCCAGCACCCCGGACAGGGCCCCCAATCAGCCCCAGCATTTT.

V usage is TRBV5-1 and J usage is TRBJ2-2; 7 nucleotides agree with TRBD1. The germline V gene encodes CDR1 SGHRS and CDR2 YFSETQ. J was trimmed by 6 bases and V by 4 bases; bases with no gene match: 9. The CDR3 contains 15 residues. CDR3 coding DNA: TGCGCCAGCAGCGCGGACAGGCTAAAGGCCGGGGAGCTGTTTTTT. Protein product: CASSADRLKAGELFF.

The V and J genes are TRBV7-6 and TRBJ2-1; 10 bases map to TRBD2. Germline CDR1 and CDR2: SGHVS and FNYEAQ. V lost 1 base to trimming and J lost 4 bases; unmatched junction nucleotides: 4. CDR3 length: 16 residues. The CDR3 region is CASSLEASGGYNEQFF. The CDR3 coding sequence is TGTGCCAGCAGCTTAGAAGCTAGCGGGGGATACAATGAGCAGTTCTTC.

This chain connects TRBV21-1 to TRBJ2-2; TRBD2, the table's D call, was not compared with the DNA. TRBV21-1 is flagged as a pseudogene. CDR3 length: 18 residues. The chain's CDR3 is CASSKTASGDVPAGELFF. As DNA, the CDR3 is TGTGCCAGCAGCAAAACTGCTAGCGGGGACGTCCCGGCCGGGGAGCTGTTTTTT.

CDR3 sequence (DNA): TGTGCCAGCAGCCTCCAAGAGGGCTGGGGTACAGATACGCAGTATTTT. This translates into CASSLQEGWGTDTQYF. The chain couples TRBV7-9 to TRBJ2-3, with D perhaps TRBD2 (5 bases). Germline assignment: CDR1 SEHNR and CDR2 FQNEAQ (reference sequence). V was shortened by 5 bases and J by 3 bases, with 18 bases between the two germline ends. This CDR3 has 16 residues.